The present TCR beta chain was sequenced within a study of blood T cell repertoires in COVID-19 (dated by TCRdb to 2018 to 2020). Looking at the study overall: Collaborator samples came from the United States, Italy and Spain and covered acute and convalescent phases of COVID-19. The repertoires were released in a freely available public database intended as a resource for research on the immune response to SARS-CoV-2. Samples came from the ongoing ImmuneRACE study (first 160 participants) plus 1,254 subjects from 6 global collaborators. Nearly every sample came with metadata listing a de-identified subject ID, COVID-19 status, age in years and sex. Where available, HLA class I and class II types were obtained from metadata supplied by the sample provider rather than from assay-based typing. Subjects who had been exposed to COVID-19, were actively infected with it, or had recovered from it provided the deeply sampled blood TCRbeta repertoires that made up the dataset. The prospective study material was composed of cDNA or gDNA derived from T cells, B-cell-depleted T cells, or PBMCs.

Details on this clone: Its antigen specificity is not known. No per-base quality is available; no much larger clone lies one base away.

The germline V gene (reference sequence) yields SGHNT for CDR1 and YYREEE for CDR2. The CDR3, cysteine through phenylalanine, is 15 amino acids long. Just the 45-base CDR3 DNA is kept, in frame starting at base 1. V loses 0 bases of germline sequence and J loses 3 bases, and the interval between the two ends is 13 bases. The collaborating institutions used their own protocols to collect whole blood in K2EDTA tubes. For TCRbeta analysis, collaborators shipped samples as frozen whole blood, isolated PBMCs, or DNA extracted from either of those sample types. Beyond this particular receptor, the publication reports: The amount of clinical and demographic metadata varied by source and participant and was provided uncurated.

The immunoSEQ Assay, a bias-controlled multiplex PCR, was used to amplify TCRbeta CDR3 regions from genomic DNA. The source study handled its data this way. Nucleated cell counts per sample were estimated from amplification of reference gene primers within the assay. Sequence reads were collapsed and filtered to measure the absolute abundance of every unique TCRbeta CDR3 rearrangement. For each sample, productive Simpson clonality was calculated by taking the square root of Simpson's diversity index across productive rearrangements. TCRdb mirrors the immuneACCESS table, restricted to in-frame sequences. Some clones are absent from its copies; in checked studies, under half trace to an unresolved V gene, and the reason for the others is unknown. V and J calls and clone size are given by that table; D and trimming were obtained from the DNA. This sample is represented by 130,000 to 150,000 clones; approximately 81% of them were singletons. The top ten constitute around 8.2% of the sample.

Sequenced material: peripheral blood. The V gene is TRBV5-4 and the J gene is TRBJ2-7, with a weak D call of TRBD2 (5 bases match). The receptor comes from a human donor in a cohort sampled during active COVID-19. The nucleotides are TGTGCCAGCAGCTTGGCGGACTCCCTAGGCTACGAGCAGTACTTC. The resulting protein is CASSLADSLGYEQYF.